These 11 T cell receptor beta chains were all obtained from the same sample, sequenced in a study of blood T cell repertoires in COVID-19. Sequencing was performed with immunoSEQ multiplex PCR; in TCRdb, only in-frame clones are kept and a portion is missing. The sample lists about 260,000 clones; around 89% were seen once. The source material was PBMCs or T cells enriched from blood (not recorded which). All receptors come from a man aged 50-60 years who had been exposed to COVID-19.

V usage is TRBV4-1 and J usage is TRBJ2-2; 16 positions match TRBD2. V trimming: 1 base; J trimming: 4 bases; junction bases outside the gene matches: 6. Germline V CDR1 and CDR2: MGHRA, YSYEKL. CDR3 length: 19 residues. The CDR3 DNA is TGCGCCAGCAGCCAAGCGGGACTAGCGGGAGGGCCGGGCACCGGGGAGCTGTTTTTT. It is translated as CASSQAGLAGGPGTGELFF.

The V call is TRBV2, the J call TRBJ2-7; 9 nucleotides line up with TRBD1. Trimming cost V 0 bases and J 11 bases; bases outside gene matches: 8. There are 14 residues in the CDR3. Germline V gene sequence: CDR1 SNHLY, CDR2 FYNNEI. The CDR3 is CASSEAKGQGGEYV. In DNA form, the CDR3 reads TGTGCCAGCAGTGAAGCGAAGGGACAGGGTGGGGAGTACGTC.

This clone was found a few times. This CDR3 reads CASSDGGSVETQYF. The CDR3 nucleotides read TGTGCCAGCAGCGACGGGGGTAGTGTAGAGACCCAGTACTTC. This rearrangement joins TRBV9 to TRBJ2-5; weak D call: TRBD2 (6 bases). Looked up from germline, CDR1 is SGDLS and CDR2 is YYNGEE. With 3 bases removed from V and 4 bases from J, the gap between germline ends came to 13 bases. The CDR3 covers 14 residues.

The chain employs TRBV10-3 and TRBJ2-3, with 8 bases identical to TRBD2. The CDR3 length is 16 residues. With 5 bases clipped from V and 1 base from J, the junction kept 8 bases outside the gene matches. Germline V gives CDR1 ENHRY, CDR2 SYGVKD. The CDR3 reads CAISPESGGGTDTQYF. The CDR3 DNA sequence: TGTGCCATCAGTCCTGAATCCGGGGGGGGCACAGATACGCAGTATTTT.

The CDR3 nucleotides read TGTGCCAGTAGACAGACAGGGATCTATGGCTACACCTTC. Translating gives CASRQTGIYGYTF. The J gene is TRBJ1-2, the V gene TRBV19; 7 bases are a match to TRBD1. This CDR3 spans 13 amino acids. V shed 6 bases, J shed 4 bases, and the junction held 5 bases outside the gene matches. Germline V gene sequence: CDR1 LNHDA, CDR2 SQIVND (reference sequence).

This chain connects TRBV5-1 to TRBJ1-3; no definite D call. Trimming cost V 4 bases and J 0 bases, with 11 bases left between them. This CDR3 is 15 amino acids long. Germline V gene lookup returns CDR1 SGHRS and CDR2 YFSETQ. As DNA, the CDR3 is TGCGCCAGCAGCCCCGGTCGGTACTCTGGAAACACCATATATTTT. Protein product: CASSPGRYSGNTIYF.

V gene TRBV27 combines with J gene TRBJ2-3; TRBD2 might be the D (5 bases). The CDR3 is 13 residues long. The germline V and J ends were trimmed by 4 bases and 7 bases, with 12 bases remaining between them. Looked up from germline, CDR1 is MNHEY and CDR2 is SMNVEV (reference sequence). CDR3 in amino acids: CASSYRSAHTQYF. DNA of the CDR3: TGTGCCAGCAGTTATCGTAGCGCACATACGCAGTATTTT.

This chain joins TRBV2 and TRBJ2-3; the match to TRBD1 covers 8 bases. The J segment lost 5 bases and the V segment lost 5 bases, leaving 6 bases of the junction unmatched. The CDR3 length is 14 residues. Germline V gene sequence: CDR1 SNHLY, CDR2 FYNNEI. The CDR3 nucleotides are TGTGCCAGCAGTACAGACAGGGGTTTAGATACGCAGTATTTT. Amino acids: CASSTDRGLDTQYF. Full variable domain (outside the CDR3, taken from reference TRBV2 and TRBJ2-3): EPEVTQTPSHQVTQMGQEVILRCVPISNHLYFYWYRQILGQKVEFLVSFYNNEISEKSEIFDDQFSVERPDGSNFTLKIRSTKLEDSAMYFCASSTDRGLDTQYFGPGTRLTVL.

In DNA, the CDR3 is TGTGCCAGCAGTTCCGGACAGGACTGGGGCTATCAGGGCTACACCTTC. Its translation is CASSSGQDWGYQGYTF. The rearrangement links TRBV28 to TRBJ1-2, with 7 bases aligning to TRBD1. This CDR3 has 16 residues. CDR1 is MDHEN, CDR2 SYDVKM, per germline. The junction had 16 bases not matched to a gene; V was cut back by 4 bases and J by 8 bases.

V and J are TRBV5-1 and TRBJ2-7; maybe TRBD2 (5 bases). Trimming took 5 bases from V and 3 from J, leaving 12 bases between them. Germline V gene data show CDR1 as SGHRS and CDR2 as YFSETQ. The CDR3 is 13 residues long. CDR3 coding DNA: TGCGCCAGCAGAGAGGGATCCGGCTACGAGCAGTACTTC. It yields the protein CASREGSGYEQYF.

V is TRBV2 and J is TRBJ1-3; 7 bases map to TRBD1. The CDR3 has 15 amino acids. V shed 6 bases and J 0 bases; nucleotides not matched to a gene: 5. Per the germline V gene, CDR1 is SNHLY and CDR2 is FYNNEI. The CDR3 nucleotides are TGTGCCAGCAGAATTGCAGGGGGCTCTGGAAACACCATATATTTT. It is translated as CASRIAGGSGNTIYF.